These 10 T cell receptor beta chains came from one sample sequenced in a study of T cells after yellow fever vaccination. TCRdb re-called the 5' RACE reads with MiXCR, one entry per CDR3 protein. The sample has about 170,000 distinct CDR3 sequences, roughly 6.2% seen once. The sequencing used CD4+ T cells sorted from PBMCs, collected on the day of the first yellow fever vaccination. Receptors originate from a man younger than 30 who received the YFV17D yellow fever vaccine.

A word on this clonotype: A much larger clonotype is one base distant, so this may be a read error. V gene TRBV28 combines with J gene TRBJ2-3, with D perhaps matching TRBD1 or TRBD2 (6 bases each). Germline V gene lookup returns CDR1 MDHEN and CDR2 SYDVKM. The CDR3 sequence is 16 residues long. CDR3 amino acids: CATSKGGHRGTDKQYF. In DNA form, the CDR3 reads TGTGCCACCAGCAAAGGGGGGCACCGCGGAACAGATAAGCAGTATTTT.

CDR3 loop: CASSPGGGEMNTEAFF. DNA for the CDR3: TGCGCCAGCAGCCCGGGGGGTGGGGAGATGAACACTGAAGCTTTCTTT. The chain has TRBV5-1 and TRBJ1-1, with a possible D match to TRBD1 (5 bases). CDR1 and CDR2 from the germline V gene are SGHRS and YFSETQ. V was pared by 4 bases and J by 0 bases, with 16 bases between. The CDR3 consists of 16 residues.

This clonotype was observed many times. Germline and junction disagree at one end, which may indicate a read error. The chain has TRBV20-1 and TRBJ2-1; possibly TRBD1 or TRBD2 for D (5 bases each). The CDR3 contains 11 residues. Germline assignment: CDR1 DFQATT and CDR2 SNEGSKA (reference sequence). CDR3 protein: CSARGDNEQFF. For the CDR3, the DNA is TGCAGTGCAAGAGGGGACAATGAGCAGTTCTTC.

Details on this clonotype: A much larger clone lies one base from this, so it may be a read error. The J gene is TRBJ2-3, the V gene TRBV6-1; TRBD2 might be the D (5 bases). CDR3 length: 15 amino acids. V gave up 8 bases and J gave up 4 bases, with 19 bases separating them. Germline V gives CDR1 MNHNS, CDR2 SASEGT. The CDR3 loop reads CASRPSIAKPDTQYF. Written as DNA, the CDR3 is TGTGCCAGCCGCCCTAGTATAGCGAAGCCAGATACGCAGTATTTT.

This clonotype was observed a few times. The DNA of the CDR3 is TGTGCCAGCACGGTCACAAATAATCAGCCCCAGCATTTT. Translating gives CASTVTNNQPQHF. The chain combines TRBV12-3 or TRBV12-4 with TRBJ1-5; D gene ambiguous. The ends were cut back, 7 bases at V and 4 bases at J, with 11 bases in the middle. This CDR3 comprises 13 residues.

This clonotype was observed at least ten times. The V call is TRBV6-2 or TRBV6-3, the J call TRBJ2-1, with D perhaps matching TRBD1 or TRBD2 (6 bases each). Trimming left V 2 bases short and J 7 bases short, with 21 bases between. The V gene's germline CDR1 is MNHEY and CDR2 SVGEGT. The length of the CDR3 is 17 residues. The CDR3 region is CASSYPLERGARNEQFF. The CDR3 nucleotides read TGTGCCAGCAGTTACCCCCTTGAGAGGGGGGCGCGGAATGAGCAGTTCTTC.

This chain connects TRBV4-1 to TRBJ2-1, with unresolved D. Germline lookup yields CDR1 MGHRA and CDR2 YSYEKL. Between the trimmed V and J ends, which lost 0 bases and 4 bases, there was a span of 10 bases. This CDR3 has 15 amino acids. In DNA, the CDR3 is TGCGCCAGCAGCCAAGAAAGGGCCAGGTACAATGAGCAGTTCTTC. It yields the protein CASSQERARYNEQFF.

At least ten counts were recorded for this clonotype. The rearrangement uses TRBV6-5 and TRBJ2-7; no clear D gene. V was pared by 2 bases and J by 4 bases, with 9 bases between. The CDR3 spans 13 residues. CDR1 and CDR2 (germline): MNHEY, SVGAGI. In nucleotides, the CDR3 is TGTGCCAGCAGTTACAGGGTAGGGTACGAGCAGTACGTC. Translated, it gives CASSYRVGYEQYV.

Ten or more counts support this clonotype. The chain is built from TRBV14 and TRBJ2-1; 7 bases are a match to TRBD1. The CDR3 totals 14 residues. The germline CDR1 and CDR2 sequences are SGHDN and FVKESK. With V trimmed by 2 bases and J by 10 bases, 8 bases remained unmatched. The CDR3 protein is CASSQRRGLNEQFF. The CDR3 DNA is TGTGCCAGCAGCCAACGAAGGGGGCTTAACGAGCAGTTCTTC.

The chain has TRBV5-1 and TRBJ2-1; D is unclear. Trimming left V 0 bases short and J 10 bases short, with 11 bases between. The CDR3 runs to 13 residues. The germline V gene encodes CDR1 SGHRS and CDR2 YFSETQ. As DNA, the CDR3 is TGCGCCAGCAGCTTGGCCCTGGTAGGGGAGCAGTTCTTC. The encoded protein is CASSLALVGEQFF.